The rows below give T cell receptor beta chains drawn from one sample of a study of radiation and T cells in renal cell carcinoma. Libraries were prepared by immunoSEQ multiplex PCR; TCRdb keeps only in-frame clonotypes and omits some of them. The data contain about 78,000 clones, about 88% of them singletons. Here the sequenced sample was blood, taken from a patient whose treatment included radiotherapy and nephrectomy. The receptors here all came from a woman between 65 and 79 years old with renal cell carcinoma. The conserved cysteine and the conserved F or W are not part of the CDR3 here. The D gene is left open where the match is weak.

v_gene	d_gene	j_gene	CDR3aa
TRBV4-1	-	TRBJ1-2	ASSQDAGNYGYT
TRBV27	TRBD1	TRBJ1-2	ASSLLAGGGGYT
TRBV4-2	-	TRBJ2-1	ASSQGSSGVTYNEQF
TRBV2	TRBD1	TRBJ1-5	ASSDHRGDQPQH
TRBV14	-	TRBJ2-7	ASSQGGRAYEQY
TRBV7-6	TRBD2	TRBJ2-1	ASSLASGANNEQF
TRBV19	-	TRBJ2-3	ASSIDRGMDTQY
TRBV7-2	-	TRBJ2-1	ASSLVGEREQF
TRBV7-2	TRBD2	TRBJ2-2	ASSLELAGRSGAGELF
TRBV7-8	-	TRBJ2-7	ASSLVGAPSSYEQY
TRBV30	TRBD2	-	AWSVGLAGRSEQY
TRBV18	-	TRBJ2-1	ASSPRGPYNEQF
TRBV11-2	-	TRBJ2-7	ASSLSSGSGSYEQY
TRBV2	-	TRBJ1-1	ASSGGPRLSEAF
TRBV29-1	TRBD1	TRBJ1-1	SVARGRMNTEAF
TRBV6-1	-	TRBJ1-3	ASRAGTGNTIY
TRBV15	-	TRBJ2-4	ATSRDLDWAKNIQY
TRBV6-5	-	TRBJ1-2	ASSNRNFNYGYT
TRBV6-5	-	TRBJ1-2	ATRPPDYGYT
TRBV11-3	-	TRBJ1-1	ASSEITGNTEAF
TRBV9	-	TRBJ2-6	ASSVGGGAGANVLT
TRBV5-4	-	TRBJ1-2	ASSSVGGGGYT
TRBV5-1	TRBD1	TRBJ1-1	ASSLQMTGMNTEAF
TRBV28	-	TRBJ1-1	ASSLTGKNTEAF
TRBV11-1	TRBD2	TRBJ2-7	ASSGSGLAGELTYEQY
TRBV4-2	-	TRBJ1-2	ASSQEVKSNYGYT
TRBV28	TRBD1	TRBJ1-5	ASSRQGAISQPQH
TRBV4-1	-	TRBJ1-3	ASSHKGGVENTIY
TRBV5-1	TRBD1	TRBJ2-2	ASSQRTGRTGELF